What follows are 29 T cell receptor beta chains derived from one specimen sequenced in a study of molecular identifiers for immune sequencing clone quantification (dated by TCRdb to between 2018 and 2020). Libraries came from PCR. Data came from an Illumina HiSeq 4000. TCRdb reprocessed the public reads (quality trimming at Q25 with fastp, clone calling with MiXCR) and kept in-frame beta chains. Rows merge per CDR3 protein into single entries with the most common DNA and genes. In all, the sample holds around 65,000 distinct CDR3 sequences, and about 18% of those were seen once. The ten largest clones take up about 1.4% of the sample. Material: naive CD8+ T cells from blood, with Jurkat cell RNA spiked in. The cell subset or site label here, explained by the study, means: FACS-sorted CD8+CD4-CCR7+CD45RA+ naive T cells. These receptors were taken from a human donor in good health. Some libraries in this study had Jurkat cell RNA spiked in.

At least ten counts were recorded for this clonotype. The gene calls are TRBV20-1 and TRBJ2-4, with a possible D match to TRBD1 (5 bases). Trimming took 2 bases from V and 3 from J, leaving 14 bases between them. Germline V lookup: CDR1 DFQATT, CDR2 SNEGSKA (reference sequence). The CDR3 consists of 15 residues. Written as DNA, the CDR3 is TGCAGTGCTAGATCCAGGGAAGGGGTCAAAAACATTCAGTACTTC. Translated: CSARSREGVKNIQYF.

This clonotype was seen repeatedly, ten times or more. V gene TRBV12-3 or TRBV12-4 combines with J gene TRBJ2-3; D is ambiguous. The CDR3 spans 11 residues. The V end lost 4 bases, the J end lost 4 bases, and 3 bases lay between the germline ends. DNA for the CDR3: TGTGCCAGCAGTTCCGCAGATACGCAGTATTTT. Protein sequence: CASSSADTQYF.

This clonotype was recorded many times. The rearrangement links TRBV19 to TRBJ2-1, with D hard to call. Germline V gene sequence: CDR1 LNHDA, CDR2 SQIVND (reference sequence). The ends were cut back, 1 base at V and 10 bases at J, with 8 bases in the middle. The CDR3 totals 12 residues. The CDR3 reads CASSIGSWEQFF. In DNA form, the CDR3 reads TGTGCCAGTAGTATAGGATCTTGGGAGCAGTTCTTC.

The table lists this clonotype with a few counts. This chain links TRBV27 with TRBJ2-7, with 13 bases fitting TRBD2. V lost 5 bases and J lost 3; bases outside the gene matches: 4. CDR1 and CDR2 (germline): MNHEY, SMNVEV (reference sequence). The CDR3 extends over 15 amino acids. The CDR3 loop is CASSEGLAGDYEQYF. CDR3 nucleotides: TGTGCCAGCAGTGAAGGACTAGCGGGAGACTACGAGCAGTACTTC.

This clonotype was detected many times. This sequence joins TRBV27 and TRBJ2-7; D remains unclear. Deletions cut 3 bases from V and 3 bases from J, with 9 bases between. In germline, CDR1 is MNHEY, CDR2 SMNVEV (reference sequence). The CDR3 totals 13 residues. CDR3 protein: CASSFTALYEQYF. The DNA for the CDR3 is TGTGCCAGCAGTTTTACCGCCCTCTACGAGCAGTACTTC.

This clonotype was found a few times. The chain is built from TRBV19 and TRBJ1-5; D remains unclear. From germline, CDR1 is LNHDA and CDR2 SQIVND (reference sequence). Deletions cut 2 bases from V and 1 base from J, with 12 bases between. The CDR3 spans 16 residues. The CDR3 loop reads CASSISGYRSNQPQHF. The DNA of the CDR3 is TGTGCCAGTAGTATAAGCGGCTACCGGAGCAATCAGCCCCAGCATTTT. Complete variable domain (other parts from reference TRBV19 and TRBJ1-5): DGGITQSPKYLFRKEGQNVTLSCEQNLNHDAMYWYRQDPGQGLRLIYYSQIVNDFQKGDIAEGYSVSREKKESFPLTVTSAQKNPTAFYLCASSISGYRSNQPQHFGDGTRLSIL.

This clonotype has ten or more counts. The J gene is TRBJ2-2, the V gene TRBV9; unclear D gene. V was shortened by 4 bases and J by 3 bases, with 19 bases between the two germline ends. Germline CDR1 and CDR2: SGDLS and YYNGEE. This CDR3 is built from 17 residues. The CDR3 coding sequence is TGTGCCAGCAGCCGCCCCTCCGGGTCTGGTGACACCGGGGAGCTGTTTTTT. It codes for CASSRPSGSGDTGELFF.

In its sample, this clonotype was seen many times. The V call is TRBV11-2, the J call TRBJ2-3; no reliable D call. V was shortened by 5 bases and J by 4 bases, with 19 bases between the two germline ends. CDR1 is SGHAT, CDR2 FQNNGV, per germline. The CDR3 covers 16 residues. The chain's CDR3 is CASSPTPFSFADTQYF. In nucleotides, the CDR3 is TGTGCCAGCAGCCCCACCCCCTTTAGTTTCGCAGATACGCAGTATTTT.

This clonotype was picked up many times. The V and J genes are TRBV2 and TRBJ2-1; D ambiguous. The CDR3 contains 15 residues. CDR1 SNHLY and CDR2 FYNNEI come from the germline V gene. Trimming took off 0 bases at V and 6 bases at J, with 12 bases between the two ends. The CDR3 bases are TGTGCCAGCAGTGAAGCGCTTGGTCAGCGCAATGAGCAGTTCTTC. This gives the protein CASSEALGQRNEQFF.

Ten or more counts support this clonotype. The chain combines TRBV29-1 with TRBJ2-7, with D perhaps matching TRBD1 (5 bases). Germline lookup yields CDR1 SQVTM and CDR2 ANQGSEA. The V end lost 3 bases, the J end lost 0 bases, and 12 bases lay between the germline ends. This CDR3 has 14 amino acids. CDR3 coding DNA: TGCAGCGTTGAGACAGCTGAGAGCTCCTACGAGCAGTACTTC. Protein: CSVETAESSYEQYF.

This chain uses TRBV4-2 with TRBJ2-2; 9 nucleotides line up with TRBD1. The CDR3 runs to 16 residues. V was clipped by 6 bases and J by 3 bases; unmatched bases: 8. The germline V gene has CDR1 LGHNA and CDR2 YNFKEQ. The CDR3 region has the DNA TGTGCCAGCAGTACCACAGGGGGCGTACACACCGGGGAGCTGTTTTTT. Encoded protein: CASSTTGGVHTGELFF.

In its sample, this clonotype was seen a few times. A read error may be the cause here, since a much bigger clone is one base away. The rearrangement joins TRBV24-1 to TRBJ2-1; D remains ambiguous. Germline V gives CDR1 KGHDR, CDR2 SFDVKD. Trimming pared 0 bases from V and 3 bases from J, leaving 11 bases between. This CDR3 is 16 amino acids long. This CDR3 reads CATSDLPGKRYNEQFF. The DNA for the CDR3 is TGTGCCACCAGTGATTTGCCAGGCAAACGCTACAATGAGCAGTTCTTC.

This clonotype was detected many times. The chain combines TRBV3-1 with TRBJ2-3, with D perhaps TRBD2 (6 bases). Germline assignment: CDR1 LGHDT and CDR2 YNNKEL (reference sequence). Trimming took off 6 bases at V and 4 bases at J, with 20 bases between the two ends. This CDR3 spans 16 amino acids. Here the CDR3 DNA reads TGTGCCAGCAGTCCAACTTCGGGCGCGGGGCCAGATACGCAGTATTTT. It translates to CASSPTSGAGPDTQYF.

This clonotype appeared many times. The chain couples TRBV6-6 to TRBJ1-1, with 9 bases identical to TRBD1. Losses at the gene ends were 2 bases for V and 7 bases for J; bases not matched to a gene: 11. The CDR3 is 16 residues long. Germline CDR1 MNHNY, CDR2 SVGAGI (reference sequence). The CDR3 DNA reads TGTGCCAGCAGTTACCCCACCGACAGGGGGAGTGTTGAAGCTTTCTTT. The encoded protein is CASSYPTDRGSVEAFF.

In this sample, this clonotype turned up many times. The genes are TRBV27 and TRBJ2-3; D unclear. Germline lookup yields CDR1 MNHEY and CDR2 SMNVEV (reference sequence). The CDR3 has 13 residues. V lost 3 bases and J lost 0, with 4 bases in between. In DNA, the CDR3 is TGTGCCAGCAGTTTCCCAAGCACAGATACGCAGTATTTT. It translates to CASSFPSTDTQYF.

As concerns this clonotype: A much more abundant neighbour one base away suggests this may be a read error. The V and J genes are TRBV30 and TRBJ1-5; no clear D gene. Germline CDR1 and CDR2: GTSNPN and SVGIG (reference sequence). This CDR3 is built from 13 residues. CDR3 nucleotide sequence: TGTGCCTGGAGTGAAGATAGCAATCAGCCCCGGCATTTT. Its protein is CAWSEDSNQPRHF.

The genes are TRBV7-9 and TRBJ2-2, with unresolved D. In germline, CDR1 is SEHNR, CDR2 FQNEAQ (reference sequence). V dropped 3 bases and J dropped 5 bases, with 4 bases sitting between them. CDR3 length equals 12 residues. The CDR3 loop reads CASSFLTGELFF. The CDR3 DNA sequence: TGTGCCAGCAGCTTTCTGACCGGGGAGCTGTTTTTT.

This clonotype turned up a few times. The V call is TRBV12-3 or TRBV12-4, the J call TRBJ2-1; D unresolved. The V and J ends lost 6 bases and 0 bases respectively, with 15 bases between them. The CDR3 runs to 16 residues. The CDR3 bases are TGTGCCAGCAGCTTTAGCCGACAAATCTCCTACAATGAGCAGTTCTTC. It codes for CASSFSRQISYNEQFF.

This clonotype was detected many times. The chain uses TRBV11-3 and TRBJ2-3; D may be TRBD1 or TRBD2 (5 bases each). V dropped 5 bases and J dropped 2 bases, with 17 bases sitting between them. The V gene's germline CDR1 is SGHNT and CDR2 YENEEA. The CDR3 is 16 amino acids. The CDR3, as DNA: TGTGCCAGCAGCCCCGCCCCCGGGACGTACACAGATACGCAGTATTTT. It codes for CASSPAPGTYTDTQYF.

This clonotype has a count of ten or more. V usage is TRBV27 and J usage is TRBJ1-5; 12 bases are shared with TRBD1. With 5 bases clipped from V and 2 bases from J, the junction kept 16 bases outside the gene matches. The V gene's germline CDR1 is MNHEY and CDR2 SMNVEV (reference sequence). This CDR3 has 20 amino acids. CDR3 protein: CASSQTSGTGGYEGNQPQHF. The DNA for the CDR3 is TGTGCCAGCAGTCAAACTTCCGGGACAGGGGGCTATGAAGGCAATCAGCCCCAGCATTTT.

This clonotype has more than one count but fewer than ten. The rearrangement joins TRBV27 to TRBJ2-7, with D possibly being TRBD1 (6 bases). Germline CDR1 MNHEY, CDR2 SMNVEV (reference sequence). The CDR3 contains 13 residues. The V gene lost 6 bases and the J gene lost 3 bases, with 12 bases spanning the gap. CDR3: CASRRGQYYEQYF. The CDR3 nucleotides are TGTGCCAGCAGACGAGGACAGTACTACGAGCAGTACTTC.

This clonotype was detected ten times or more. This sequence joins TRBV7-9 and TRBJ1-4; D not certain. Deletions cut 5 bases from V and 10 bases from J, with 11 bases between. CDR3 length equals 12 residues. Germline CDR1 SEHNR, CDR2 FQNEAQ (reference sequence). The CDR3 DNA is TGTGCCAGCAGCCCAAGCCGTGGAAAACTGTTTTTT. This encodes CASSPSRGKLFF.

This clonotype was recorded at least ten times. The rearrangement uses TRBV28 and TRBJ1-3; maybe TRBD1 (6 bases). CDR3 length: 14 amino acids. Trimming took off 7 bases at V and 2 bases at J, with 12 bases between the two ends. Looked up from germline, CDR1 is MDHEN and CDR2 is SYDVKM. In DNA, the CDR3 is TGTGCCAGCAAACAACAGGGAGCTGGAAACACCATATATTTT. The encoded protein is CASKQQGAGNTIYF.

Note on this clonotype: A much larger clone differs from this one at a single base, so this may be a read error. In nucleotides, the CDR3 is TGTGCCAGCAGCTTAAGGCCAGACGGGGCCTACGAGCAGTACTTC. Translating it yields CASSLRPDGAYEQYF. The J gene is TRBJ2-7, the V gene TRBV7-6; maybe TRBD2 (5 bases). The CDR3 has 15 amino acids. CDR1 and CDR2 from the germline V gene are SGHVS and FNYEAQ. Trimming shortened V by 2 bases and J by 2 bases, and 13 bases separated the two germline ends.

A remark on this clonotype: Being one base from a much bigger clone, this may be a read error. Because the CDR3 is missing its conserved closing phenylalanine or tryptophan, this is likely a read error. The V and J genes are TRBV5-3 and TRBJ1-5; possible D gene TRBD1, 5 bases. TRBV5-3 has ORF status, its function being uncertain. CDR3 length equals 18 residues. Trimming pared 9 bases from V and 1 base from J, leaving 26 bases between. The CDR3, as DNA: TGTGCCACTCCGCCGGTACGGGGAGGGGAACTAAGCAATCAGCCCCAGCATCTT. Translating gives CATPPVRGGELSNQPQHL.

Many counts were recorded for this clonotype. V is TRBV13 and J is TRBJ2-7, with TRBD1 identical over 7 bases. Trimming removed 5 bases from V and 3 bases from J; junction bases left unmatched: 10. The CDR3 sequence is 15 residues long. The germline CDR1 and CDR2 sequences are PRHDT and FYEKMQ (reference sequence). As DNA, the CDR3 is TGTGCCAGCAGCCAGCAGGGACAGTACTTCTACGAGCAGTACTTC. It codes for CASSQQGQYFYEQYF.

The chain couples TRBV11-2 to TRBJ2-1; a weak D match, TRBD2 (5 bases). Trimming stripped 4 bases from V and 5 bases from J, with 15 bases between. The CDR3 length is 15 residues. Germline CDR1 and CDR2: SGHAT and FQNNGV. This CDR3 reads CASSSRGQLDNEQFF. The CDR3 coding sequence is TGTGCCAGCAGCTCACGCGGGCAATTGGACAATGAGCAGTTCTTC. Complete variable domain (other parts from reference TRBV11-2 and TRBJ2-1): EAGVAQSPRYKIIEKRQSVAFWCNPISGHATLYWYQQILGQGPKLLIQFQNNGVVDDSQLPKDRFSAERLKGVDSTLKIQPAKLEDSAVYLCASSSRGQLDNEQFFGPGTRLTVL.

This clonotype was recorded many times. The CDR3 sequence: CASGELAGGEQFF. As DNA, the CDR3 is TGTGCCTCTGGAGAGTTGGCGGGGGGTGAGCAGTTCTTC. V and J are TRBV30 and TRBJ2-1, with TRBD2 matching 8 bases. The CDR3 extends over 13 amino acids. After removal of 7 bases from V and 9 bases from J, the junction contained 11 bases not matched to a gene. From germline, CDR1 is GTSNPN and CDR2 SVGIG (reference sequence).

Here the CDR3 reads CASTYLTGEDHYNEQFF. In DNA, the CDR3 is TGTGCCAGCACTTACCTCACTGGGGAGGACCATTACAATGAGCAGTTCTTC. This chain connects TRBV12-3 or TRBV12-4 to TRBJ2-1; D is possibly TRBD2 (6 bases). This CDR3 is 17 amino acids long. Trimming pared 7 bases from V and 4 bases from J, leaving 23 bases between.